A single T cell receptor beta chain is shown here with its context. The sample originates from a study of blood T cell repertoires in COVID-19. Across the study: Both acute and convalescent COVID-19 samples were obtained from the United States, Italy and Spain.

Germline CDR1 SGHVS, CDR2 FQNEAQ. This CDR3 is built from 14 residues. Trimming took 7 bases from V and 5 from J; bases not matched to a gene: 6. Generated by immunoSEQ multiplex PCR, the TCRdb table keeps only in-frame clones and is missing some. The top ten clones hold 35% of a sample with approximately 70,000 clones, 70% to 75% of them seen once. The chain has TRBV7-8 and TRBJ2-1; the match to TRBD1 covers 9 bases. The sample comprised peripheral blood. This sequence was found in a woman in her 70s with acute or convalescent COVID-19. CDR3 region: CASTPGQGDNEQFF. Written as DNA, the CDR3 is TGTGCCAGCACCCCGGGACAGGGTGACAATGAGCAGTTCTTC.